Shown below are 2 T cell receptor beta chains from a single sample sequenced in a study of cytotoxic CD8 clonotypes in ibrutinib-treated CLL. TCRdb's copy holds only in-frame clones and misses some; the assay was immunoSEQ multiplex PCR. Altogether roughly 250,000 clones are present, about three quarters being singletons, with the ten largest covering 15% to 19%. Here the sequenced sample was PBMCs, taken after 24 months of ibrutinib treatment. The source is a human donor with chronic lymphocytic leukemia.

This clone was detected once. This chain links TRBV27 with TRBJ1-2; unclear D gene. V lost 8 bases and J 2 bases, leaving 21 bases between the germline ends. This CDR3 is 16 amino acids long. CDR1 is MNHEY and CDR2 is SMNVEV in the germline V gene (reference sequence). Here the CDR3 reads CASSLSIRGTNYGYTF. CDR3 nucleotides: TGTGCCAGCTCTTTATCGATACGGGGAACCAACTATGGCTACACCTTC.

This clone appeared a few times. The genes are TRBV15 and TRBJ2-5, with 13 bases fitting TRBD2. Germline values: CDR1 LNHNV, CDR2 YYDKDF (reference sequence). The CDR3 contains 15 residues. The V and J ends lost 8 bases and 3 bases, in that order; junction bases with no gene match: 6. The CDR3 sequence: CATGTSGRGEETQYF. In DNA form, the CDR3 reads TGTGCCACCGGAACTAGCGGGAGGGGAGAAGAGACCCAGTACTTC.